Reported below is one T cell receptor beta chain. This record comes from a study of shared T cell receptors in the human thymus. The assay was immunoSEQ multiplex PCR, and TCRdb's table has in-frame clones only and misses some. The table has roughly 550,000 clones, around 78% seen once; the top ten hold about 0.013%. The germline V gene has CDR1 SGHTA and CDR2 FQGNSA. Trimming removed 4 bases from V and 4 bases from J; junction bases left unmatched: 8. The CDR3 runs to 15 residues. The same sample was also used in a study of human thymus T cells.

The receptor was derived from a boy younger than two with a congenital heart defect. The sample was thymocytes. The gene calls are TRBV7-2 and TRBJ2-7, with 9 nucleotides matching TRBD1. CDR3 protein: CASSSGTGYIYEQYF. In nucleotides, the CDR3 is TGTGCCAGCAGCTCAGGGACAGGGTATATTTACGAGCAGTACTTC.